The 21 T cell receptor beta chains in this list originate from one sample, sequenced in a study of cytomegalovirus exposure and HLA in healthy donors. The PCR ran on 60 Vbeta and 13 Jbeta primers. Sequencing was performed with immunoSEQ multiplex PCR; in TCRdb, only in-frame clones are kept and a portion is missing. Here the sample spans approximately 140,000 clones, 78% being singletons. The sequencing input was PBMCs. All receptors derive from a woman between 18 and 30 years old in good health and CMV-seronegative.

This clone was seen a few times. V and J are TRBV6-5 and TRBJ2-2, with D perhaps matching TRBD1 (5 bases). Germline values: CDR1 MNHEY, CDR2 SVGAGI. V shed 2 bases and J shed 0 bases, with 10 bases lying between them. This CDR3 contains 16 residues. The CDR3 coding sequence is TGTGCCAGCAGTTACGACAGACCTTCGAACACCGGGGAGCTGTTTTTT. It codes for CASSYDRPSNTGELFF.

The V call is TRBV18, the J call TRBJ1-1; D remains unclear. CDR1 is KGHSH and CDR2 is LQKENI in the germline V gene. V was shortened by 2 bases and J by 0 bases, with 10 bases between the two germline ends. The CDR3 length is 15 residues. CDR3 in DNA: TGTGCCAGCTCACCAGGGGAGGCAATGAACACTGAAGCTTTCTTT. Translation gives CASSPGEAMNTEAFF.

CDR3 in amino acids: CSVYRSQETQYF. The CDR3 DNA reads as TGCAGCGTTTACAGGAGTCAAGAGACCCAGTACTTC. The rearrangement joins TRBV29-1 to TRBJ2-5, with D perhaps TRBD1 (5 bases). Germline values: CDR1 SQVTM, CDR2 ANQGSEA. Deletions cut 5 bases from V and 2 bases from J, with 9 bases between. The CDR3 spans 12 residues.

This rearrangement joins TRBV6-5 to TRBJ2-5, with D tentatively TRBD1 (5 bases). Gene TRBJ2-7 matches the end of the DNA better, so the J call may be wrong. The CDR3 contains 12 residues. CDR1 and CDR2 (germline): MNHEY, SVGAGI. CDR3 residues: CASKAGPYEQYF. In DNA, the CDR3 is TGTGCCAGCAAAGCAGGGCCCTACGAGCAGTACTTC.

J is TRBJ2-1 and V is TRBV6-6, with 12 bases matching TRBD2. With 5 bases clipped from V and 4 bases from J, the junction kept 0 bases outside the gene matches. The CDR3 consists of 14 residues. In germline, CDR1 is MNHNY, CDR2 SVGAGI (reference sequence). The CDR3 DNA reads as TGTGCCAGCAGTGGACTAGCGGGGTACAATGAGCAGTTCTTC. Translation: CASSGLAGYNEQFF.

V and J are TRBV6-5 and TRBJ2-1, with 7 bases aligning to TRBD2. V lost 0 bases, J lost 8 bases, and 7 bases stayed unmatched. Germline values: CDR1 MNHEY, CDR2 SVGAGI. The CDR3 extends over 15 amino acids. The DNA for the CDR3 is TGTGCCAGCAGTTACTCGCCCCGGGGGGTACATGAGCAGTTCTTC. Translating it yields CASSYSPRGVHEQFF.

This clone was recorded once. CDR3 coding DNA: TGTGCCAGCAGCTCTCAGGGGAGCGGCTCTTATGGCTACACCTTC. This sequence encodes CASSSQGSGSYGYTF. This chain links TRBV7-2 with TRBJ1-2; D might be TRBD1 (6 bases). CDR1 SGHTA and CDR2 FQGNSA come from the germline V gene. The ends were cut back, 4 bases at V and 5 bases at J, with 17 bases in the middle. The CDR3 has 15 residues.

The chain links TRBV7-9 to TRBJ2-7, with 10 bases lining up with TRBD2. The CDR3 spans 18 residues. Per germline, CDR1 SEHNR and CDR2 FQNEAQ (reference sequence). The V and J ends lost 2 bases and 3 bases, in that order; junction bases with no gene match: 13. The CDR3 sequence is CASSLTGLAGVSIYEQYF. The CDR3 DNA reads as TGTGCCAGCAGCTTAACGGGGCTAGCGGGAGTATCCATCTACGAGCAGTACTTC.

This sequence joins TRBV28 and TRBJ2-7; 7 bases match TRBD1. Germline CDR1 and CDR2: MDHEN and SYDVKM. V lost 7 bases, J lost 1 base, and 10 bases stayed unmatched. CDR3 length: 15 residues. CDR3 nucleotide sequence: TGTGCCAGCATGCTATGGGACAGTAGTTCCTACGAGCAGTACTTC. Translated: CASMLWDSSSYEQYF.

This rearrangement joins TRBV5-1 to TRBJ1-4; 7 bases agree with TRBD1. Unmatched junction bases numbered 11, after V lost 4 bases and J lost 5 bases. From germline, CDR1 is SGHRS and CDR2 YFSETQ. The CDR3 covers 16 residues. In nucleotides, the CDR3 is TGCGCCAGCAGCCCTCTGATAGGGGGCGGGAATGAAAAACTGTTTTTT. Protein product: CASSPLIGGGNEKLFF.

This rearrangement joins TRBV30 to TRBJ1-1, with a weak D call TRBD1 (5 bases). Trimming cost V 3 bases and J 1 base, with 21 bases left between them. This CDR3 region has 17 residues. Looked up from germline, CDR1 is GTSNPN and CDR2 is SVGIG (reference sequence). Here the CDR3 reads CAWSSRERDERNTEAFF. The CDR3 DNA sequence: TGTGCCTGGAGCTCCCGGGAGAGGGACGAAAGGAACACTGAAGCTTTCTTT.

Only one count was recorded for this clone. CDR3 residues: CASSVANSDYTDTQYF. The CDR3 region has the DNA TGTGCCAGCAGCGTAGCTAACAGTGATTACACAGATACGCAGTATTTT. This rearrangement joins TRBV9 to TRBJ2-3; D gene uncertain. Germline-derived CDR1 and CDR2 are SGDLS and YYNGEE. Trimming stripped 0 bases from V and 2 bases from J, with 13 bases between. The CDR3 extends over 16 amino acids.

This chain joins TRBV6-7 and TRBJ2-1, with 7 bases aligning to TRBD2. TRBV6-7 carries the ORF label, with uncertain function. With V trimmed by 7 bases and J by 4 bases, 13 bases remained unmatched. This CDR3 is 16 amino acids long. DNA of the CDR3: TGTGCCAGCACTCATGCTGGGAGCGGGGATTACAATGAGCAGTTCTTC. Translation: CASTHAGSGDYNEQFF.

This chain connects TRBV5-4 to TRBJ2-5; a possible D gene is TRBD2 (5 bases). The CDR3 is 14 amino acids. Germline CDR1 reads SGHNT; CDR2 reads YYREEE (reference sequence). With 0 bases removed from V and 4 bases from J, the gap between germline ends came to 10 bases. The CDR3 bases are TGTGCCAGCAGCTTGGTCGGGGAAGGAGAGACCCAGTACTTC. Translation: CASSLVGEGETQYF.

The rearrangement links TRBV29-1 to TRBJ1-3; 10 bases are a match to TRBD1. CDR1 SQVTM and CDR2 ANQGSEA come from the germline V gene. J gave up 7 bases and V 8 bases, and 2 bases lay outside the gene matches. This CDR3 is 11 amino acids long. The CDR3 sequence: CSTGQGNTIYF. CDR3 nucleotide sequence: TGCAGCACGGGACAGGGGAACACCATATATTTT.

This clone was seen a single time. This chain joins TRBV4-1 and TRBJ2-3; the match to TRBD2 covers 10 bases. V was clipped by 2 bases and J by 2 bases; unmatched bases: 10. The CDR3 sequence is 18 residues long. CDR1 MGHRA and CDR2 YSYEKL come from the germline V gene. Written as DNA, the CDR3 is TGCGCCAGCAGCCAAAGGGTGGGGACTAGCGTAGACACAGATACGCAGTATTTT. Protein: CASSQRVGTSVDTDTQYF.

As DNA, the CDR3 is TGTGCCAGCAGCTTGACACTTCTAAAAAGGGGAATTAACTATGGCTACACCTTC. Translation: CASSLTLLKRGINYGYTF. The chain uses TRBV5-6 and TRBJ1-2; D is perhaps TRBD1 (5 bases). The CDR3 has 18 residues. V was trimmed by 1 base and J by 1 base, leaving 20 bases between them. In germline, CDR1 is SGHDT, CDR2 YYEEEE.

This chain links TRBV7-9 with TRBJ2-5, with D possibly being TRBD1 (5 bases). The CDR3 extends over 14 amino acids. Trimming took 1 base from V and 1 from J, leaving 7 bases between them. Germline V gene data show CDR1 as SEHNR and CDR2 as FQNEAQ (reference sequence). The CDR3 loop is CASSLVTGQETQYF. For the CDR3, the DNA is TGTGCCAGCAGCTTAGTAACAGGCCAAGAGACCCAGTACTTC.

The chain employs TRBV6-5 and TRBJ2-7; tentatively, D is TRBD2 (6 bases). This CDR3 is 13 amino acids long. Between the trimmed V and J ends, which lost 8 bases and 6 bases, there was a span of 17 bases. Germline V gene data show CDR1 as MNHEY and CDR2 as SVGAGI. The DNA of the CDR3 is TGTGCCAGCGGCCTGAGAAAGGAGGGCGAGCAGTACTTC. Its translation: CASGLRKEGEQYF.

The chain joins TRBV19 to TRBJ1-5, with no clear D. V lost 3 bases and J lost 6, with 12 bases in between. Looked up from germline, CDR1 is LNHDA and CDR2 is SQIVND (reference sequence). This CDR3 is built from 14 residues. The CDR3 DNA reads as TGTGCCAGTAGTATTGTCCCGCCGGGTCAGCCCCAGCATTTT. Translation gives CASSIVPPGQPQHF.

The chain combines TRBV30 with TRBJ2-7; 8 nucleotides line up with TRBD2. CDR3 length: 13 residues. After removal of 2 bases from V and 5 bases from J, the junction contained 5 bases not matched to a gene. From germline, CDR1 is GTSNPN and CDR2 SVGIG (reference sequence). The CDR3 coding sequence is TGTGCCTGGAGTAGTGGACTAGCTGACGAGCAGTACTTC. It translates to CAWSSGLADEQYF.